This T cell receptor (beta chain) appears in the sequencing data of a study of identical twins. Turning to this clonotype: The antigen is unknown.

Each CDR3 protein gets one entry after TCRdb re-called the 5' RACE reads with MiXCR. The table has about 190,000 distinct CDR3 sequences, approximately 16% seen once. Trimming took off 4 bases at V and 6 bases at J, with 15 bases between the two ends. CDR3 length: 14 amino acids. Germline V gives CDR1 SGHDN, CDR2 FVKESK. Broader study findings: Cord blood beta clonotypes present at high abundance carried fewer insertions; no such pattern appeared in memory repertoires. Beta out-of-frame twin sharing showed a weaker excess.

This sample also belongs to another study, concerning T cells expressing NK-cell markers. That source reports: Sorted CD3+CD56+NKG2C+, CD3+CD56+NKG2C- and CD3+CD56-NKG2C+ T cells provided the TCR beta repertoires.

The rearrangement joins TRBV14 to TRBJ1-1; D may be TRBD1 (5 bases). The source is a woman younger than 30 in good health. The sample taken for sequencing was CD8+ T cells sorted from blood. CDR3 DNA: TGTGCCAGCAGCCGAGGGGTCACGGGGGCTGAAGCTTTCTTT. It translates to CASSRGVTGAEAFF.